What follows are 4 T cell receptor beta chains derived from one specimen sequenced in a study of T cells after posttransplantation cyclophosphamide. Treatment was busulfan-fludarabine conditioning, a marrow graft, and cyclophosphamide on days +3 and +4. Data came from immunoSEQ multiplex PCR; TCRdb stores just in-frame clones and leaves some out. The sample records over 650 clones, 45% to 55% being singletons. Sample: CD8+ T cells sorted from blood, taken after allogeneic stem cell transplant with posttransplant cyclophosphamide. These receptors came from an older female patient who received an allogeneic stem cell transplant from a related donor and was CMV-positive. These T cells may partly come from the graft donor.

This clone was seen only a few times. V is TRBV4-2 and J is TRBJ2-1; tentative D call: TRBD2 (5 bases). V gave up 5 bases and J gave up 6 bases, with 11 bases separating them. CDR1 and CDR2 from the germline V gene are LGHNA and YNFKEQ. The CDR3 is 13 residues long. CDR3 sequence reads: CASSLMEVNEQFF. CDR3 coding DNA: TGTGCCAGCAGCTTAATGGAGGTCAATGAGCAGTTCTTC.

J is TRBJ2-1 and V is TRBV2, with 9 bases aligning to TRBD1. V lost 8 bases and J lost 3; bases outside the gene matches: 8. CDR3 length: 15 amino acids. Germline lookup yields CDR1 SNHLY and CDR2 FYNNEI. Here the CDR3 DNA reads TGTGCCAGCTCCGGGACAGGGCTGGGCTACAATGAGCAGTTCTTC. Protein sequence: CASSGTGLGYNEQFF.

The rearrangement uses TRBV6-5 and TRBJ2-7; D is possibly TRBD2 (5 bases). The V end was cut by 2 bases, the J end by 3 bases, with 8 bases between. This CDR3 comprises 13 residues. CDR1 and CDR2 (germline): MNHEY, SVGAGI. The CDR3 nucleotides are TGTGCCAGCAGTTACGGAGGAAACTACGAGCAGTACTTC. Translating it yields CASSYGGNYEQYF.

This clone qualifies as medium-sized. V usage is TRBV10-1 and J usage is TRBJ1-4; maybe TRBD1 (5 bases). Germline lookup yields CDR1 WNHNN and CDR2 SYGVQD (reference sequence). Trimming shortened V by 2 bases and J by 9 bases, and 10 bases separated the two germline ends. This CDR3 spans 13 amino acids. The CDR3 sequence: CASSEATGKKLFF. The CDR3 DNA is TGCGCCAGCAGTGAGGCAACAGGAAAAAAACTGTTTTTT.